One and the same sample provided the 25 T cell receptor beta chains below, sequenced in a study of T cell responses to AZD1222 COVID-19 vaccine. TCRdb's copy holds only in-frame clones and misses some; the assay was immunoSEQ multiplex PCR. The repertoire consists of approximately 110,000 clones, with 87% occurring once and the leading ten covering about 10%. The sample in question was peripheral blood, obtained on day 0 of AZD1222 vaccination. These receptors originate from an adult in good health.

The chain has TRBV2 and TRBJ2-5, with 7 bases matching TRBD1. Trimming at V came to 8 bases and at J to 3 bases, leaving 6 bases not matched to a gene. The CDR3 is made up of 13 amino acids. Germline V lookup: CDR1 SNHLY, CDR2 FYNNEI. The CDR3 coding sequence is TGTGCCAGCGCCCCAGGGGGAAAAGAGACCCAGTACTTC. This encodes CASAPGGKETQYF.

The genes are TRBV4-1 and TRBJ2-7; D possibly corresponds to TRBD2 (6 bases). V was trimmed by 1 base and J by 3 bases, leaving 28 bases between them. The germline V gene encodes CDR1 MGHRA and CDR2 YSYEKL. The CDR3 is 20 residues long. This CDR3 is CASSQGGTGLLSILNYEQYF. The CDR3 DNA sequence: TGCGCCAGCAGCCAAGGGGGGACGGGACTTCTATCCATACTAAACTACGAGCAGTACTTC.

Written as DNA, the CDR3 is TGCAGCGTTGAAGCGTTGAGTCGTCCCCATGGAACTGAAGCTTTCTTT. Its translation is CSVEALSRPHGTEAFF. This chain uses TRBV29-1 with TRBJ1-1; no clear D. CDR1 and CDR2 from the germline V gene are SQVTM and ANQGSEA. V was cut by 1 base and J by 5 bases, with 20 bases left in between. The CDR3 is 16 amino acids.

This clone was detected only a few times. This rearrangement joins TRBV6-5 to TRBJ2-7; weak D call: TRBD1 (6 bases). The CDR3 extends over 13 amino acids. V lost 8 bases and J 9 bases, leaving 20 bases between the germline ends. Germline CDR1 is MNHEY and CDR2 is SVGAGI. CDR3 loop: CASSKAPTGGQYF. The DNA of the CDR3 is TGTGCCAGCTCCAAAGCGCCGACAGGTGGGCAGTACTTC.

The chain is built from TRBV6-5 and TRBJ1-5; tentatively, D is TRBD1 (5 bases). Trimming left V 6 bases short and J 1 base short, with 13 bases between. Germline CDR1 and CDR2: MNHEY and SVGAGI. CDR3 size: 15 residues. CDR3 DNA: TGTGCCAGCAGACACGGGGACTCAAGCAATCAGCCCCAGCATTTT. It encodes CASRHGDSSNQPQHF.

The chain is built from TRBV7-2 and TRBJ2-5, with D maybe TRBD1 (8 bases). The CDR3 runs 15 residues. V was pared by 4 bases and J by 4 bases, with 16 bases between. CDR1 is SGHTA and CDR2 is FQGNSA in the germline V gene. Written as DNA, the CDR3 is TGTGCCAGCAGCTCCTGGACAGGGAGGGCAGAGACCCAGTACTTC. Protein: CASSSWTGRAETQYF. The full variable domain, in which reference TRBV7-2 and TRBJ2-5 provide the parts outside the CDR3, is GAGVSQSPSNKVTEKGKDVELRCDPISGHTALYWYRQSLGQGLEFLIYFQGNSAPDKSGLPSDRFSAERTGGSVSTLTIQRTQQEDSAVYLCASSSWTGRAETQYFGPGTRLLVL.

CDR3 protein: CASSLASASNEQFF. The CDR3 DNA sequence: TGTGCCAGCAGCTTAGCGTCGGCTAGCAATGAGCAGTTCTTC. The chain joins TRBV7-2 to TRBJ2-1; no reliable D call. The CDR3 runs 14 residues. Germline V gives CDR1 SGHTA, CDR2 FQGNSA. Trimming left V 0 bases short and J 6 bases short, with 9 bases between.

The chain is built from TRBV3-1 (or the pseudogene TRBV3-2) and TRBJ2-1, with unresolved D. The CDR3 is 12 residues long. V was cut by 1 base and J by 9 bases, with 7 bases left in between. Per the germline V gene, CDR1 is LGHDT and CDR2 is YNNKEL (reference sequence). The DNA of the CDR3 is TGTGCCAGCAGCCAAGCGGGTGCTGAGCAGTTCTTC. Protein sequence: CASSQAGAEQFF.

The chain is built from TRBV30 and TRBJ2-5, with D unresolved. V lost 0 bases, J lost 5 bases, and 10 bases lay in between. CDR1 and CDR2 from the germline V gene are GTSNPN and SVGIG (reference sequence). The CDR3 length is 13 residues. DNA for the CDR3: TGTGCCTGGAGTGTAGGGCCCGGGGAGACCCAGTACTTC. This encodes CAWSVGPGETQYF. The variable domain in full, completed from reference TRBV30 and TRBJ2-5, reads SQTIHQWPATLVQPVGSPLSLECTVEGTSNPNLYWYRQAAGRGLQLLFYSVGIGQISSEVPQNLSASRPQDRQFILSSKKLLLSDSGFYLCAWSVGPGETQYFGPGTRLLVL.

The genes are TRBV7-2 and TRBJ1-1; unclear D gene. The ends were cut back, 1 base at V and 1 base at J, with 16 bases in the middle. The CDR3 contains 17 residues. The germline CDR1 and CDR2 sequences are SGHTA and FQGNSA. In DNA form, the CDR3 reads TGTGCCAGCAGCTTAGGAGATAATGGGAGGTGGAACACTGAAGCTTTCTTT. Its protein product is CASSLGDNGRWNTEAFF.

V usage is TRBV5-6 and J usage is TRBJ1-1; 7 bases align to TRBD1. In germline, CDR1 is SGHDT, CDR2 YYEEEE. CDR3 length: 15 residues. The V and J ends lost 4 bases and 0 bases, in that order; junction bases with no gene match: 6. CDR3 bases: TGTGCCAGCAGCCCCCCGACAGGGATGAACACTGAAGCTTTCTTT. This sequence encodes CASSPPTGMNTEAFF. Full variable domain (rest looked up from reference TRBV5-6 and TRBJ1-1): DAGVTQSPTHLIKTRGQQVTLRCSPKSGHDTVSWYQQALGQGPQFIFQYYEEEERQRGNFPDRFSGHQFPNYSSELNVNALLLGDSALYLCASSPPTGMNTEAFFGQGTRLTVV.

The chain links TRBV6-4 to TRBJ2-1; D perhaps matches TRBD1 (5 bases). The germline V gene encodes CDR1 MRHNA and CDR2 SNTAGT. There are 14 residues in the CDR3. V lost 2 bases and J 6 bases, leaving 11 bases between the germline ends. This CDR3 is CASSDRGDTNEQFF. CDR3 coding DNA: TGTGCCAGCAGTGACAGGGGTGATACCAATGAGCAGTTCTTC.

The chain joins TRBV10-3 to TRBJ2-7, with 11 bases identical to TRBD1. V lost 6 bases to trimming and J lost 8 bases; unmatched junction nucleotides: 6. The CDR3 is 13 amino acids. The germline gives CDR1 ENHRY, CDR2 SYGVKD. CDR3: CAISSGTGGKQYF. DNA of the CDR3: TGTGCCATCAGCTCCGGGACAGGGGGGAAGCAGTACTTC.

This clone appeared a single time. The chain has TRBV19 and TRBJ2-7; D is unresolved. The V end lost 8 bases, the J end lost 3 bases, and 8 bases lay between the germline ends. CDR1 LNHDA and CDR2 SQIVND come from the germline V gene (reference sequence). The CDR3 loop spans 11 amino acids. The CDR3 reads CASDLRYEQYF. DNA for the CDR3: TGTGCCAGTGATTTACGCTACGAGCAGTACTTC. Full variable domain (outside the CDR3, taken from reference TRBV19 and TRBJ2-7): DGGITQSPKYLFRKEGQNVTLSCEQNLNHDAMYWYRQDPGQGLRLIYYSQIVNDFQKGDIAEGYSVSREKKESFPLTVTSAQKNPTAFYLCASDLRYEQYFGPGTRLTVT.

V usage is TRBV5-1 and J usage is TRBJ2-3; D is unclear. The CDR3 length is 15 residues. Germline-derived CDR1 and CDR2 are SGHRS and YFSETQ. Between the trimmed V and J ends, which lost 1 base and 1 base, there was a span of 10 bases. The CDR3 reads CASSLPGGGTDTQYF. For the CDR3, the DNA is TGCGCCAGCAGCTTGCCGGGCGGAGGCACAGATACGCAGTATTTT.

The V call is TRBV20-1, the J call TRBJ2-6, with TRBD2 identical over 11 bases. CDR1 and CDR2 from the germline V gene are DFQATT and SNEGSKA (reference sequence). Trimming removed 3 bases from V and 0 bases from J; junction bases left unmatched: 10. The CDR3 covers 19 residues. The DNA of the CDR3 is TGCAGTGCTAGTGGGACTAGCGGACGCATAGGCTCTGGGGCCAACGTCCTGACTTTC. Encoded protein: CSASGTSGRIGSGANVLTF.

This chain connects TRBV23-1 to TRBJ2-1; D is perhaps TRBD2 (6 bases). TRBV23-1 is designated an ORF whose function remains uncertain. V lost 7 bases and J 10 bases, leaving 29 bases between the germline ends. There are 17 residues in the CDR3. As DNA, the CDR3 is TGCGCCAGCACCCAAAACCGGAGTAGTCATCGCGCGGGGGAGCAGTTCTTC. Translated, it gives CASTQNRSSHRAGEQFF.

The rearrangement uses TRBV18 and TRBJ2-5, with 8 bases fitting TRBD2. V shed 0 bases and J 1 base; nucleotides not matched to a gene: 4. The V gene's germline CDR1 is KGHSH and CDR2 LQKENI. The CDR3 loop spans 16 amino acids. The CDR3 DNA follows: TGTGCCAGCTCACCACCAACGGGAGGGTTCCAAGAGACCCAGTACTTC. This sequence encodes CASSPPTGGFQETQYF. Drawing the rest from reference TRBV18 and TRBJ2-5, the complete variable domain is NAGVMQNPRHLVRRRGQEARLRCSPMKGHSHVYWYRQLPEEGLKFMVYLQKENIIDESGMPKERFSAEFPKEGPSILRIQQVVRGDSAAYFCASSPPTGGFQETQYFGPGTRLLVL.

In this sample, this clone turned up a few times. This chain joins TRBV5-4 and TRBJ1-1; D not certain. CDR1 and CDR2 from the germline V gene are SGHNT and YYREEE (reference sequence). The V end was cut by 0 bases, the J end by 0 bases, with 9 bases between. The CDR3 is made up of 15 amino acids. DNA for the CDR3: TGTGCCAGCAGCTTGGAGGAGGGCATGAACACTGAAGCTTTCTTT. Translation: CASSLEEGMNTEAFF.

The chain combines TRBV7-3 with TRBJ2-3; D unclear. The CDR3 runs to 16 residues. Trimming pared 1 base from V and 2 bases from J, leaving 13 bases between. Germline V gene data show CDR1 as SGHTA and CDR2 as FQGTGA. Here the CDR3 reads CASSLRSLVATDTQYF. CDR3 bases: TGTGCCAGCAGCTTAAGGAGCTTGGTTGCCACAGATACGCAGTATTTT.

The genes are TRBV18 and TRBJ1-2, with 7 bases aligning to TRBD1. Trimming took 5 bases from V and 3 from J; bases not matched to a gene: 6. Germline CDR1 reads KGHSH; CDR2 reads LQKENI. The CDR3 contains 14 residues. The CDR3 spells CASSRIRGYYGYTF. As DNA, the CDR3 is TGTGCCAGCTCAAGGATCAGGGGGTACTATGGCTACACCTTC. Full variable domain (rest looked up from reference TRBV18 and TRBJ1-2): NAGVMQNPRHLVRRRGQEARLRCSPMKGHSHVYWYRQLPEEGLKFMVYLQKENIIDESGMPKERFSAEFPKEGPSILRIQQVVRGDSAAYFCASSRIRGYYGYTFGSGTRLTVV.

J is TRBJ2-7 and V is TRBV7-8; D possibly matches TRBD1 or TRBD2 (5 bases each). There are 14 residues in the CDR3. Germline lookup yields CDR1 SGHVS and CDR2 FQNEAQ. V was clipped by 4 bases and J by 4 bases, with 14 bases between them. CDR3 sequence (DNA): TGTGCCAGCAGCTCCGCCGGGACGGCATACGAGCAGTACTTC. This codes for CASSSAGTAYEQYF.

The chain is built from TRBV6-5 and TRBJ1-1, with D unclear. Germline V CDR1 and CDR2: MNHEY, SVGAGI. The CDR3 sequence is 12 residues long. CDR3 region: CSVAPGGTEAFF. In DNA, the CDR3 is TGTTCTGTGGCCCCCGGTGGCACTGAAGCTTTCTTT.

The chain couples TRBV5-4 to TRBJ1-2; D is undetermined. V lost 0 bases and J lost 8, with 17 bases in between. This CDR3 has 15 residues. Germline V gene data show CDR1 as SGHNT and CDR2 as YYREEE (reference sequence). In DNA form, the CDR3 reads TGTGCCAGCAGCTTGGGCGTGGAGGTTTTGGGGGGCTACACCTTC. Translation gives CASSLGVEVLGGYTF.

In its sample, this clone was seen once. The CDR3 here is CSASHMQGGTEAFF. The DNA for the CDR3 is TGCAGTGCTAGTCATATGCAGGGAGGCACTGAAGCTTTCTTT. The J gene is TRBJ1-1, the V gene TRBV20-1, with a tentative D call TRBD1 (5 bases). This CDR3 has 14 amino acids. Looked up from germline, CDR1 is DFQATT and CDR2 is SNEGSKA (reference sequence). Trimming pared 3 bases from V and 4 bases from J, leaving 15 bases between.